This T cell receptor beta chain stems from a study of T-cell reconstitution after alpha-beta-depleted transplantation in children. Regarding the study as a whole: Expanded clones from the graft, numbering several hundred, reportedly supplied alpha-beta T cells about two months after transplant.

The V and J ends lost 2 bases and 1 base respectively, with 6 bases between them. The CDR3 totals 14 residues. CDR1 SGHAT and CDR2 FQNNGV come from the germline V gene. TCRbeta library preparation incorporated unique molecular identifiers. MiXCR was run by TCRdb on the PCR reads, yielding one entry per CDR3 protein. The sample lists more than 200,000 distinct CDR3 sequences, roughly 25% occurring once. With respect to this clonotype: What it recognizes is unknown.

This chain joins TRBV11-2 and TRBJ1-3; D remains unclear. The sample consisted of PBMCs, mostly from graft donor cells, taken 360 days after TCRalphabeta/CD19-depleted stem cell transplant. The TCR comes from a female patient between 2 and 15 years old who had a stem cell transplant for congenital amegakaryocytic thrombocytopenia, so the T cells may come from the graft donor. CDR3 bases: TGTGCCAGCAGCTTACGGAAATCTGGAAACACCATATATTTT. Translating gives CASSLRKSGNTIYF.